This entry features one T cell receptor beta chain sequence. These data originate in a study of blood T cell repertoires in COVID-19. Study at large: The United States, Italy and Spain provided the acute and convalescent COVID-19 samples. In each case, the material was cDNA or gDNA derived from T cells, B-cell-depleted T cells, or PBMCs.

Per the original methods: Nucleated cell counts were estimated from reference gene primer amplification. TCRdb's table, derived via immunoSEQ multiplex PCR, lists solely in-frame clones and lacks some. V and J calls and clone size come straight from that table; D and trimming were deduced from the DNA. The table includes 160,000 or so clones, approximately 90% detected once. The CDR3 is 15 amino acids. Germline CDR1 reads MNHNS; CDR2 reads SASEGT. V was trimmed by 0 bases and J by 1 base, leaving 10 bases between them. The receptor's source is a young man with acute or convalescent COVID-19. Material: peripheral blood. This chain links TRBV6-1 with TRBJ2-7; D perhaps matches TRBD1 (5 bases). This CDR3 reads CASSEAGAPSYEQYF. DNA of the CDR3: TGTGCCAGCAGTGAAGCAGGGGCCCCTTCCTACGAGCAGTACTTC.